Listed below are T cell receptor beta chains from one sample, sequenced in a study of PD-1 blockade in classical Hodgkin lymphoma. Repertoires were generated with immunoSEQ multiplex PCR, while TCRdb's copy carries only in-frame clones and drops some. In the table there are around 58,000 clones, 90% of which are singletons. The starting material was peripheral blood mononuclear cells (PBMCs), obtained at baseline. The receptors were gathered from a human donor with classical Hodgkin lymphoma. The conserved cysteine and the conserved F or W are not part of the CDR3 here. Fields, in order: V gene, J gene, CDR3 protein.

TRBV6-5	TRBJ1-4	ASSYSGYSEKLF
TRBV6-1	TRBJ2-1	ASSAMGRGYEQF
TRBV12-5	TRBJ1-1	ASGLPGDGTEAF
TRBV5-4	TRBJ2-5	ASSLALVGETQY
TRBV28	TRBJ1-2	ASSIPGGLNGYT
TRBV27	TRBJ1-2	ASSRGAPNYGYT
TRBV27	TRBJ1-5	ASSLSGQGNQPQH
TRBV28	TRBJ2-7	ASSKEPGQNYEQY
TRBV5-1	TRBJ2-1	ASQIAGAYNEQF
TRBV7-6	TRBJ2-1	ASSLTGTPYNEQF
TRBV30	TRBJ1-2	AWSYGHYYGYT
TRBV7-2	TRBJ2-1	ASSSLAGVGNEQF
TRBV15	TRBJ1-2	ATPSQTGTGNGYT
TRBV4-1	TRBJ1-5	ASSPVGGHQPQH
TRBV27	TRBJ2-7	ASSLSPSGLSYEQY
TRBV14	TRBJ2-2	ASSRYTGELF
TRBV19	TRBJ2-2	ASSKIAGGNTGELF
TRBV4-1	TRBJ1-6	ASSQVGTVNSPLH
TRBV27	TRBJ2-7	ASSMLRTKEEQY
TRBV5-1	TRBJ2-7	ASSTTGGSYEQY
TRBV5-1	TRBJ2-7	ASSLRGQPLGEQY
TRBV5-5	TRBJ2-2	ASSLRASGVNPGELF
TRBV4-1	TRBJ2-4	ASSQDWGLAGELAKNIQY
TRBV5-1	TRBJ2-3	ASSLAGIDTQY
TRBV19	TRBJ1-2	ASSIGGGTYGYT
TRBV6-5	TRBJ1-1	ASSYAGSTEAF
TRBV28	TRBJ2-3	ASSSQAGQGAGDTQY
TRBV10-1	TRBJ2-3	ASSELWTGESTDTQY
TRBV9	TRBJ2-3	ASSAFSSSTQY
TRBV6-5	TRBJ1-5	ASSTGSNQPQH
TRBV6-1	TRBJ1-3	ASSEADAGVTNTIY
TRBV4-1	TRBJ2-3	ASSQGYRGGADTQY
TRBV7-3	TRBJ2-1	ASSLLAGVTHEQF
TRBV27	TRBJ1-5	ASSAYNQPQH
TRBV7-9	TRBJ2-3	AVVGTGSPDTQY
TRBV15	TRBJ2-6	ATSREGGSPSGANVLT
TRBV18	TRBJ2-3	ASSPQGVDTQY